The next 13 T cell receptor beta chains were all read from a single sample in a study of blood T cell repertoires in COVID-19. Data came from immunoSEQ multiplex PCR; TCRdb stores just in-frame clones and leaves some out. This table has under 300,000 clones, 70% to 90% appearing once. The specimen was PBMCs or T cells enriched from blood (not recorded which). The receptors stem from a woman aged 45-65 years who had recovered from COVID-19.

The chain is built from TRBV6-5 and TRBJ1-2; D may be TRBD1 (5 bases). Germline CDR1 is MNHEY and CDR2 is SVGAGI. The CDR3 length is 14 residues. V was pared by 2 bases and J by 7 bases, with 14 bases between. CDR3 in amino acids: CASSYIGVGSGYTF. As DNA, the CDR3 is TGTGCCAGCAGTTACATAGGGGTCGGATCTGGCTACACCTTC.

V usage is TRBV11-1 and J usage is TRBJ2-5; D may be TRBD2 (6 bases). Between the trimmed V and J ends, which lost 6 bases and 2 bases, there was a span of 10 bases. Germline values: CDR1 SGHAT, CDR2 FQDESV (reference sequence). The length of the CDR3 is 13 residues. In DNA, the CDR3 is TGTGCCAGCAGACAGGCGGGACAAGAGACCCAGTACTTC. Residues: CASRQAGQETQYF. The variable domain in full, with the rest retrieved from reference TRBV11-1 and TRBJ2-5, is EAEVAQSPRYKITEKSQAVAFWCDPISGHATLYWYRQILGQGPELLVQFQDESVVDDSQLPKDRFSAERLKGVDSTLKIQPAELGDSAMYLCASRQAGQETQYFGPGTRLLVL.

This chain joins TRBV5-4 and TRBJ1-1, with a weak D call TRBD1 (6 bases). The CDR3 is made up of 15 amino acids. Per the germline V gene, CDR1 is SGHNT and CDR2 is YYREEE (reference sequence). V dropped 3 bases and J dropped 2 bases, with 14 bases sitting between them. The CDR3 bases are TGTGCCAGCAGCTCCCCCGGGACAATCAACACTGAAGCTTTCTTT. Protein sequence: CASSSPGTINTEAFF.

This chain's CDR3 is CASRGGEKLFF. In DNA, the CDR3 is TGTGCCAGCAGGGGGGGGGAAAAACTGTTTTTT. The chain has TRBV6-5 and TRBJ1-4; D perhaps matches TRBD1 (5 bases). The germline gives CDR1 MNHEY, CDR2 SVGAGI. V was shortened by 6 bases and J by 8 bases, with 7 bases between the two germline ends. The CDR3 length is 11 residues.

In this sample, this clone turned up once. The CDR3 loop is CASSFGRGEGYTF. CDR3 in DNA: TGCGCCAGCAGCTTCGGCAGGGGGGAGGGCTACACCTTC. The J gene is TRBJ1-2, the V gene TRBV5-1; 7 positions agree with TRBD1. The trim removed 2 bases at V and 8 bases at J, leaving 6 bases unmatched. From germline, CDR1 is SGHRS and CDR2 YFSETQ. The CDR3 has 13 amino acids.

The CDR3, as DNA: TGTGCCAGTAGTCTCCTAGCGGAGAACACCGGGGAGCTGTTTTTT. It encodes CASSLLAENTGELFF. The chain has TRBV19 and TRBJ2-2; 7 nucleotides agree with TRBD2. From germline, CDR1 is LNHDA and CDR2 SQIVND (reference sequence). The CDR3 spans 15 residues. J lost 1 base, V lost 5 bases, and 4 bases had no gene match.

The chain carries TRBV7-2 and TRBJ2-7; 14 bases line up with TRBD2. Germline CDR1 is SGHTA and CDR2 is FQGNSA. The junction had 8 bases not matched to a gene; V was cut back by 5 bases and J by 2 bases. The CDR3 is 17 amino acids. The CDR3 here is CASSLLTSGRAPYEQYF. In DNA, the CDR3 is TGTGCCAGCAGCCTCCTGACTAGCGGGAGGGCCCCCTACGAGCAGTACTTC.

This clone was recorded once. V and J are TRBV7-9 and TRBJ1-4; perhaps TRBD1 as D (5 bases). CDR1 is SEHNR, CDR2 FQNEAQ, per germline (reference sequence). The CDR3 loop spans 14 amino acids. Trimming shortened V by 4 bases and J by 1 base, and 7 bases separated the two germline ends. DNA of the CDR3: TGTGCCAGCAGCTCAGACAGAACTAATGAAAAACTGTTTTTT. Protein sequence: CASSSDRTNEKLFF.

V usage is TRBV29-1 and J usage is TRBJ1-3; D might be TRBD1 (5 bases). The CDR3 runs 11 residues. V was pared by 6 bases and J by 3 bases, with 6 bases between. Per germline, CDR1 SQVTM and CDR2 ANQGSEA. CDR3 loop: CSVGVGNTIYF. The CDR3 DNA follows: TGCAGCGTAGGGGTTGGAAACACCATATATTTT. Supplemented by reference TRBV29-1 and TRBJ1-3, the full variable domain reads SAVISQKPSRDICQRGTSLTIQCQVDSQVTMMFWYRQQPGQSLTLIATANQGSEATYESGFVIDKFPISRPNLTFSTLTVSNMSPEDSSIYLCSVGVGNTIYFGEGSWLTVV.

The chain is built from TRBV11-2 and TRBJ1-2, with a tentative D call TRBD1 (5 bases). The germline V gene has CDR1 SGHAT and CDR2 FQNNGV. This CDR3 is built from 14 residues. The V and J ends lost 3 bases and 4 bases respectively, with 12 bases between them. CDR3 residues: CASSFGGGSYGYTF. CDR3 coding DNA: TGTGCCAGCAGCTTTGGGGGGGGGAGCTATGGCTACACCTTC.

The V and J genes are TRBV19 and TRBJ2-2; a possible D gene is TRBD1 (6 bases). The CDR3 runs to 14 residues. Germline assignment: CDR1 LNHDA and CDR2 SQIVND (reference sequence). V was pared by 6 bases and J by 1 base, with 9 bases between. The CDR3: CASRRDKNTGELFF. CDR3 DNA sequence: TGTGCCAGTAGACGGGACAAGAACACCGGGGAGCTGTTTTTT.

This clone was recorded once. The gene calls are TRBV4-1 and TRBJ2-2; 7 nucleotides agree with TRBD2. This CDR3 spans 14 amino acids. The V segment lost 1 base and the J segment 10 bases; nucleotides outside the gene matches: 6. CDR1 and CDR2 from the germline V gene are MGHRA and YSYEKL. CDR3 sequence (DNA): TGCGCCAGCAGCCAAGCGGGAGGCGGCGAGGAGCTGTTTTTT. It codes for CASSQAGGGEELFF.

The J gene is TRBJ1-5, the V gene TRBV6-5; 10 bases are a match to TRBD1. CDR1 and CDR2 from the germline V gene are MNHEY and SVGAGI. Unmatched junction bases numbered 2, after V lost 2 bases and J lost 4 bases. The CDR3 spans 15 residues. The CDR3: CASSYEGQGNQPQHF. Written as DNA, the CDR3 is TGTGCCAGCAGTTACGAGGGACAGGGGAATCAGCCCCAGCATTTT.